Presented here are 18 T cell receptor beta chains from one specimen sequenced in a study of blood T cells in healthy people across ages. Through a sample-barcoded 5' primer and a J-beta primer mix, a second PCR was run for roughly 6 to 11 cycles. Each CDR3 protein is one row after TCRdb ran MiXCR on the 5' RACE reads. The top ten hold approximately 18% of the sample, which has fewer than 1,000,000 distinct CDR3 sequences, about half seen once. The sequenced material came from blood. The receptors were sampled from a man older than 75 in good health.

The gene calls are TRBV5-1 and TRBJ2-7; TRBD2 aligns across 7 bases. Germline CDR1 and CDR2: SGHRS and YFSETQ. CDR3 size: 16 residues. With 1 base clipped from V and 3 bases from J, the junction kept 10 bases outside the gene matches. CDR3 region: CASSLSPSSGDYEQYF. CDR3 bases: TGCGCCAGCAGCTTGTCCCCCTCTAGCGGTGACTACGAGCAGTACTTC.

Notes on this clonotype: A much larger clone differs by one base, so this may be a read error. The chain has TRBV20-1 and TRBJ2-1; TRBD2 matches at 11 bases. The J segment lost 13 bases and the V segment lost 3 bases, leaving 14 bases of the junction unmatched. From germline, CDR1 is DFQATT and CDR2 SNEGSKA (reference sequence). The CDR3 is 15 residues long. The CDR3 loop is CSASVSGRGEETQFF. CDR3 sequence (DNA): TGCAGTGCTAGCGTTAGCGGGAGGGGGGAAGAGACCCAGTTCTTC.

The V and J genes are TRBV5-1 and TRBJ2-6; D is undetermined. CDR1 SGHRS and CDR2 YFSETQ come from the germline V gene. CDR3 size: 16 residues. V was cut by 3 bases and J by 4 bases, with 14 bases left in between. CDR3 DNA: TGCGCCAGCAGCTCATACGCTACGTCGGGGGCCAACGTCCTGACTTTC. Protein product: CASSSYATSGANVLTF.

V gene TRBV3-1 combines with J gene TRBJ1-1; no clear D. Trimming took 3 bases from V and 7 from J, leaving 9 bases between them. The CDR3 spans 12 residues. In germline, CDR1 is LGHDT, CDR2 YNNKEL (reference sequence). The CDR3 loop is CASSQDYIEAFF. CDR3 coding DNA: TGTGCCAGCAGCCAGGATTACATTGAAGCTTTCTTT.

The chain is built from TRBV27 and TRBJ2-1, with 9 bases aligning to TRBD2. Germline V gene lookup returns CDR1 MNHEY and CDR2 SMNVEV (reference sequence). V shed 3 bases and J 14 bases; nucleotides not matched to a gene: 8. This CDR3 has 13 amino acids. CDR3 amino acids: CASSFGREGHEFF. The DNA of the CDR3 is TGTGCCAGCAGTTTTGGGCGGGAGGGCCATGAGTTCTTC.

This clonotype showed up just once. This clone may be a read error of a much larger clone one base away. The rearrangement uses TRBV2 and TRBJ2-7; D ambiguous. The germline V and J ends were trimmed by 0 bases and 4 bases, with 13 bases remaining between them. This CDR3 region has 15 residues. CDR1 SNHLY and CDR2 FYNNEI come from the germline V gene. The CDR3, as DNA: TGTGCCAGCAGTGAAGCCTTAGGCATGCAATACGAGCAGTACTTC. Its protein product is CASSEALGMQYEQYF.

This CDR3 reads CATSDVGLAGSYNEQYF. Written as DNA, the CDR3 is TGTGCCACCAGTGATGTCGGCCTAGCGGGATCCTACAATGAGCAGTACTTC. V and J are TRBV24-1 and TRBJ2-1; 9 bases map to TRBD2. The J call could be wrong; TRBJ2-7 is a better fit for the DNA end. The CDR3 has 17 residues. Germline V gene sequence: CDR1 KGHDR, CDR2 SFDVKD.

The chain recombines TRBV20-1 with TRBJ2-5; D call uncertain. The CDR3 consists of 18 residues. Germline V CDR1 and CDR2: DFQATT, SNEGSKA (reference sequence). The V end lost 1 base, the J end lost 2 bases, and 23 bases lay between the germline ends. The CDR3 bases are TGCAGTGCTAGAGGCGACTTGGCGTCCCAGTTACAACAAGAGACCCAGTACTTC. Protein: CSARGDLASQLQQETQYF.

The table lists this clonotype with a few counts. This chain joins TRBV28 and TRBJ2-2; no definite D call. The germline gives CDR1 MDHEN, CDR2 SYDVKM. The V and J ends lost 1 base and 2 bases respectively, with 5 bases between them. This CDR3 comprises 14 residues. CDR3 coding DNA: TGTGCCAGCAGTTTATACCCTAACACCGGGGAGCTGTTTTTT. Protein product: CASSLYPNTGELFF. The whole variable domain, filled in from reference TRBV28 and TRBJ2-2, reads DVKVTQSSRYLVKRTGEKVFLECVQDMDHENMFWYRQDPGLGLRLIYFSYDVKMKEKGDIPEGYSVSREKKERFSLILESASTNQTSMYLCASSLYPNTGELFFGEGSRLTVL.

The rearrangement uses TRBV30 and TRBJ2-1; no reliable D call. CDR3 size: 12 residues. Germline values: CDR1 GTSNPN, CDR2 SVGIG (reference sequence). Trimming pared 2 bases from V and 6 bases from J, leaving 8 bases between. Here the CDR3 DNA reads TGTGCCTGGAGTAGAGTTGGCAATGAGCAGTTCTTC. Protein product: CAWSRVGNEQFF.

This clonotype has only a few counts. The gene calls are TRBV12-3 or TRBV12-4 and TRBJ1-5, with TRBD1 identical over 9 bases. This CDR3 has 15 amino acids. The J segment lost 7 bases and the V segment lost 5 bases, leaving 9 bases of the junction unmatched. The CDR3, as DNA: TGTGCCAGCAGTCCCAACGACAGGGGGTACCAGCCCCAGCATTTT. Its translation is CASSPNDRGYQPQHF.

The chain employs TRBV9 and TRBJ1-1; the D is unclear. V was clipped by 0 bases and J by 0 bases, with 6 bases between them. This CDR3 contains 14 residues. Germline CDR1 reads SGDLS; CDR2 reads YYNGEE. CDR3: CASSVAEVNTEAFF. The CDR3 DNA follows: TGTGCCAGCAGCGTAGCGGAGGTGAACACTGAAGCTTTCTTT.

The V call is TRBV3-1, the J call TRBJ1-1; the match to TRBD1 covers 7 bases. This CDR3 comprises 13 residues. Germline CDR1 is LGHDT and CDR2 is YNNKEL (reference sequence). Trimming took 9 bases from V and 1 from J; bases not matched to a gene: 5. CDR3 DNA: TGTGCCAGGGTAGGGGGCGAGAACACTGAAGCTTTCTTT. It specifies CARVGGENTEAFF.

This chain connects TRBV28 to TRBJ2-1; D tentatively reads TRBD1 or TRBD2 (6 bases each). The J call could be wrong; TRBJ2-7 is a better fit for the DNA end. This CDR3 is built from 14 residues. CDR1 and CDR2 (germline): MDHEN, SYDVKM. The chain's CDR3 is CATYRAGSYNEQYF. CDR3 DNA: TGTGCCACCTACAGGGCGGGGTCCTACAATGAGCAGTACTTC.

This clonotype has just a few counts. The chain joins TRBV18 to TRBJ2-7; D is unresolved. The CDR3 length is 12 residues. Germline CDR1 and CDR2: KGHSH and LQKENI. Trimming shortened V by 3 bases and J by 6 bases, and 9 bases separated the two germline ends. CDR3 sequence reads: CASSPSECEQYF. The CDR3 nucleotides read TGTGCCAGCTCACCCAGCGAGTGCGAGCAGTACTTC.

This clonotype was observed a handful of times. CDR3 nucleotide sequence: TGCAGTGCTAGAGAATCGCCTGCGGGAACGTACTTC. This translates into CSARESPAGTYF. The rearrangement links TRBV20-1 to TRBJ2-7, with D tentatively TRBD2 (6 bases). Between the trimmed V and J ends, which lost 0 bases and 12 bases, there was a span of 15 bases. Per germline, CDR1 DFQATT and CDR2 SNEGSKA (reference sequence). The CDR3 consists of 12 residues.

CDR3 sequence (DNA): TGTGCCAGCAGCTCCGACCCTTTCACAGATACGCAGTATTTT. Protein product: CASSSDPFTDTQYF. The gene calls are TRBV7-2 and TRBJ2-3; no reliable D call. The V end was cut by 4 bases, the J end by 2 bases, with 10 bases between. CDR1 is SGHTA and CDR2 is FQGNSA in the germline V gene. The CDR3 loop spans 14 amino acids. The whole variable domain, remainder taken from reference TRBV7-2 and TRBJ2-3, is GAGVSQSPSNKVTEKGKDVELRCDPISGHTALYWYRQSLGQGLEFLIYFQGNSAPDKSGLPSDRFSAERTGGSVSTLTIQRTQQEDSAVYLCASSSDPFTDTQYFGPGTRLTVL.

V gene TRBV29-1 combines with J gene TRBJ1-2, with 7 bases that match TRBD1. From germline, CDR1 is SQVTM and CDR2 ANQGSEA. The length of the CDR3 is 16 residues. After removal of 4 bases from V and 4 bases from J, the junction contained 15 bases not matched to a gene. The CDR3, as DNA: TGCAGCGTTGTGGGACAGATAACAAATGACCCCTATGGCTACACCTTC. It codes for CSVVGQITNDPYGYTF.